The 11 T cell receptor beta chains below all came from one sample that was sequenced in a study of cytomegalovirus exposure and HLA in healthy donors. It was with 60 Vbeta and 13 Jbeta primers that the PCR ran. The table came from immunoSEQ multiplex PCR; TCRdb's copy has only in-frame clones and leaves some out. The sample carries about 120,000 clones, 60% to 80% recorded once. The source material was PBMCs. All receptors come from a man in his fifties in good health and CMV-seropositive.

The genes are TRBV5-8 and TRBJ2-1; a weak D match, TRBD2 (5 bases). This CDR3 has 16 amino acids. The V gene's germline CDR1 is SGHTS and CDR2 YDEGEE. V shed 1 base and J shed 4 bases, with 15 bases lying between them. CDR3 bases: TGTGCCAGCAGCTTGCCGATAGGGAGCCTTTACAATGAGCAGTTCTTC. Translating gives CASSLPIGSLYNEQFF.

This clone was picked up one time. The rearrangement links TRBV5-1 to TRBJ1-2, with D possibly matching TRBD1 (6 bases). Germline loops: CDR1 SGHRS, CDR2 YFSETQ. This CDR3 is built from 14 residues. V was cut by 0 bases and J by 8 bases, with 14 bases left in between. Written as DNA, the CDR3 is TGCGCCAGCAGCTTGGGGACAGCCGAGGGCGGCTACACCTTC. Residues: CASSLGTAEGGYTF. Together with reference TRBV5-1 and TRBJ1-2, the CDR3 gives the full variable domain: KAGVTQTPRYLIKTRGQQVTLSCSPISGHRSVSWYQQTPGQGLQFLFEYFSETQRNKGNFPGRFSGRQFSNSRSEMNVSTLELGDSALYLCASSLGTAEGGYTFGSGTRLTVV.

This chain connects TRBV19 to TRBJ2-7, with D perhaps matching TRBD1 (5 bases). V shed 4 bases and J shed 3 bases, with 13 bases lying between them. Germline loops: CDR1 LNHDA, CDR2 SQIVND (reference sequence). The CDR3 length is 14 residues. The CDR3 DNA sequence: TGTGCCAGTAGTAGCACGGGCCAGGGCTACGAGCAGTACTTC. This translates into CASSSTGQGYEQYF. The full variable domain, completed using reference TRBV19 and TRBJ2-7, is DGGITQSPKYLFRKEGQNVTLSCEQNLNHDAMYWYRQDPGQGLRLIYYSQIVNDFQKGDIAEGYSVSREKKESFPLTVTSAQKNPTAFYLCASSSTGQGYEQYFGPGTRLTVT.

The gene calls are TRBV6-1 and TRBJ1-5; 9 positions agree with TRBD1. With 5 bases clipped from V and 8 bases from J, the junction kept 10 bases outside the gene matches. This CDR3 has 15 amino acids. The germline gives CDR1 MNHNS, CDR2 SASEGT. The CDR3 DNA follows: TGTGCCAGCAGTCCTACTAGGGACAGGGTTGAGCCCCAGCATTTT. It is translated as CASSPTRDRVEPQHF.

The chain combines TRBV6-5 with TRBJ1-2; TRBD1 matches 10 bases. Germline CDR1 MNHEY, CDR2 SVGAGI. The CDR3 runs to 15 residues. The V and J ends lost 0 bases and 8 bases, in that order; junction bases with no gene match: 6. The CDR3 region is CASSYSGTGDLGYTF. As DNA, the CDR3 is TGTGCCAGCAGTTACTCGGGGACAGGGGATTTGGGCTACACCTTC.

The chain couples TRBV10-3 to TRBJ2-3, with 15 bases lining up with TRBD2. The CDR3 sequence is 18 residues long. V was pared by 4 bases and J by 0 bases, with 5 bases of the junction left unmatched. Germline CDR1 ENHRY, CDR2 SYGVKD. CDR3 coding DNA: TGTGCCATCAGTGCGGGACTAGCGGGGGGTCCCAGCACAGATACGCAGTATTTT. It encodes CAISAGLAGGPSTDTQYF.

This CDR3 is CASVRDRQGHTEAFF. The CDR3 DNA reads TGTGCCAGCGTCCGGGACCGACAGGGCCACACTGAAGCTTTCTTT. The chain has TRBV6-5 and TRBJ1-1; 7 bases agree with TRBD1. This CDR3 contains 15 residues. CDR1 is MNHEY, CDR2 SVGAGI, per germline. V dropped 8 bases and J dropped 3; count of bases not matched to a gene: 12.

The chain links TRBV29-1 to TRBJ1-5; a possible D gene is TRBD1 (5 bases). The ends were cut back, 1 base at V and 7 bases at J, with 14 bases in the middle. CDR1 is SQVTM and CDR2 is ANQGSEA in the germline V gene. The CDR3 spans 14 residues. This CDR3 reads CSVEGGEGGQPQHF. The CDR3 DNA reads TGCAGCGTTGAAGGGGGGGAGGGAGGACAGCCCCAGCATTTT. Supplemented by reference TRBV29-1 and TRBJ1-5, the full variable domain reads SAVISQKPSRDICQRGTSLTIQCQVDSQVTMMFWYRQQPGQSLTLIATANQGSEATYESGFVIDKFPISRPNLTFSTLTVSNMSPEDSSIYLCSVEGGEGGQPQHFGDGTRLSIL.

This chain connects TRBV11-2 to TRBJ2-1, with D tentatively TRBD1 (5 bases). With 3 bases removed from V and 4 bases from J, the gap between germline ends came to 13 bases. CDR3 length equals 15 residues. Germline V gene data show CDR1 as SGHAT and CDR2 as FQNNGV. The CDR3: CASSFGPGQYNEQFF. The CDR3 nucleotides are TGTGCCAGCAGCTTCGGTCCAGGGCAATACAATGAGCAGTTCTTC.

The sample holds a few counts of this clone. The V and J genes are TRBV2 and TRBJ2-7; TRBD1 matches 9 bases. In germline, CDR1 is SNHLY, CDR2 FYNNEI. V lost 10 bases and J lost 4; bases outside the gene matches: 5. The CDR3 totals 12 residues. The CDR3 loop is CATSTGGYEQYF. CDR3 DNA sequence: TGTGCCACTTCGACAGGGGGTTACGAGCAGTACTTC.

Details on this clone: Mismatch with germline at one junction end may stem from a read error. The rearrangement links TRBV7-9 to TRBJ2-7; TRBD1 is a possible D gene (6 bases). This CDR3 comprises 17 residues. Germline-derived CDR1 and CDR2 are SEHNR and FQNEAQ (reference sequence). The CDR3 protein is CSSSPRTEEYSFYEQYF. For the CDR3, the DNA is TGTTCCAGCAGCCCTCGGACAGAGGAGTACAGCTTCTACGAGCAGTACTTC.